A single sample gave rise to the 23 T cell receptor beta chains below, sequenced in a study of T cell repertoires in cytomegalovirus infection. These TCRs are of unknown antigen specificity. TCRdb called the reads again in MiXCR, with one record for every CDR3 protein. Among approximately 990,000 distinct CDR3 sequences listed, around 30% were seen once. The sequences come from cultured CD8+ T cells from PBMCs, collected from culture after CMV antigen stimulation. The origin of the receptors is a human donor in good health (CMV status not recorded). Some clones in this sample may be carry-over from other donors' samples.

CDR3: CSARDRPPPDTQYF. The CDR3 nucleotides are TGCAGTGCTAGAGATCGGCCCCCCCCAGATACGCAGTATTTT. The chain uses TRBV20-1 and TRBJ2-3; D ambiguous. Trimming cost V 0 bases and J 4 bases, with 11 bases left between them. The CDR3 contains 14 residues. Germline values: CDR1 DFQATT, CDR2 SNEGSKA (reference sequence).

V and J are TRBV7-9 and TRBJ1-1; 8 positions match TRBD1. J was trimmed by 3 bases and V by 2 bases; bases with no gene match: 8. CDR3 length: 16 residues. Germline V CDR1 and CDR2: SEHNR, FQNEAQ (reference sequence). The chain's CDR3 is CASSLRLTQGDTEAFF. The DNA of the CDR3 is TGTGCCAGCAGCTTACGCCTGACACAGGGGGACACTGAAGCTTTCTTT.

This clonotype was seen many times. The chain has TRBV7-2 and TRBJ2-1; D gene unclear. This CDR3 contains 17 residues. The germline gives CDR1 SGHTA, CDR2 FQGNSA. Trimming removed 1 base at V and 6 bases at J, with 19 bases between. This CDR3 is CASSLGAPAQRLNEQFF. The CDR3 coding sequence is TGTGCCAGCAGCTTAGGGGCCCCGGCCCAGCGACTCAATGAGCAGTTCTTC.

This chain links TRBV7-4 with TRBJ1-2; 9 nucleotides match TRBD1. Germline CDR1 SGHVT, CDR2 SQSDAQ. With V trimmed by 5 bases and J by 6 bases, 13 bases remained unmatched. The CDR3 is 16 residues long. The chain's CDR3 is CASSTPGTGYTHGYTF. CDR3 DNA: TGTGCCAGCAGCACGCCCGGGACAGGGTACACCCATGGCTACACCTTC.

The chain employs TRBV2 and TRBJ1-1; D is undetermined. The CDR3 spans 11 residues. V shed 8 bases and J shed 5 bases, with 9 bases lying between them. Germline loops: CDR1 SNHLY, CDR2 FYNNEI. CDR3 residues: CASPTETEAFF. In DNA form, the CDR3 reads TGTGCCAGCCCGACGGAGACTGAAGCTTTCTTT.

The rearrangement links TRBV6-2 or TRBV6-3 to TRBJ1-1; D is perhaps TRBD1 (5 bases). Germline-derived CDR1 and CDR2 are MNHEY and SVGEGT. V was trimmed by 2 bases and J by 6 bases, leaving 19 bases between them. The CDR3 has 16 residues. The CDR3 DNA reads TGTGCCAGCAGTTACCTCTCTTTGGGCGGGGCTGCTGAAGCTTTCTTT. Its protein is CASSYLSLGGAAEAFF.

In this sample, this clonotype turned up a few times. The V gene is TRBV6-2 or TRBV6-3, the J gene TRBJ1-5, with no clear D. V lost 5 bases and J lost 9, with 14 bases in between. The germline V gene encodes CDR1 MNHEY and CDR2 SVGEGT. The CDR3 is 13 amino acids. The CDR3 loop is CASSVGRVGPQHF. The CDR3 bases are TGTGCCAGCAGTGTCGGACGCGTCGGGCCCCAGCATTTT.

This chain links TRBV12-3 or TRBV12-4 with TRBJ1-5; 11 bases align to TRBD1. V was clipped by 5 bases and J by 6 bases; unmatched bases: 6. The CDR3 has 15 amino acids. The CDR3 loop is CASSPPGQGVQPQHF. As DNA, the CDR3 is TGTGCCAGCAGTCCACCGGGACAGGGGGTTCAGCCCCAGCATTTT.

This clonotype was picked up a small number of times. The CDR3 sequence is CASSPSSQGNTEAFF. The CDR3 region has the DNA TGTGCCAGCAGTCCCTCGAGCCAGGGGAACACTGAAGCTTTCTTT. This sequence joins TRBV25-1 and TRBJ1-1, with a tentative D call TRBD1 (5 bases). The CDR3 sequence is 15 residues long. With 5 bases removed from V and 1 base from J, the gap between germline ends came to 14 bases. Germline V gives CDR1 MGHDK, CDR2 SYGVNS.

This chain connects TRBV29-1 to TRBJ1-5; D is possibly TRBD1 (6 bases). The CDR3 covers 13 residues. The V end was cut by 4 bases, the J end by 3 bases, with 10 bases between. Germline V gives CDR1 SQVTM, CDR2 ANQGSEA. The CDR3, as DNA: TGCAGCGTTGCGGACAGCGACAATCAGCCCCAGCATTTT. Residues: CSVADSDNQPQHF.

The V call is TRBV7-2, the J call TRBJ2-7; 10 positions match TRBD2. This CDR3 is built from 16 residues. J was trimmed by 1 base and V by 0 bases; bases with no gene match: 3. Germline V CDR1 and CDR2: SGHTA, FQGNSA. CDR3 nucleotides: TGTGCCAGCAGCTTAGCGTCTAGCGGGGGTTCCTACGAGCAGTACTTC. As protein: CASSLASSGGSYEQYF. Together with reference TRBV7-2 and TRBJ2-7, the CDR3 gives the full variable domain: GAGVSQSPSNKVTEKGKDVELRCDPISGHTALYWYRQSLGQGLEFLIYFQGNSAPDKSGLPSDRFSAERTGGSVSTLTIQRTQQEDSAVYLCASSLASSGGSYEQYFGPGTRLTVT.

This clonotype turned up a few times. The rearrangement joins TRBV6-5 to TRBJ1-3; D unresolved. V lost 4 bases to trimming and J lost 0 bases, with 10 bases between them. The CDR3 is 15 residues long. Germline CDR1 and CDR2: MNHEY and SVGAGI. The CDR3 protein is CASSSSGGSGNTIYF. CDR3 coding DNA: TGTGCCAGCAGTTCCTCCGGCGGCTCTGGAAACACCATATATTTT.

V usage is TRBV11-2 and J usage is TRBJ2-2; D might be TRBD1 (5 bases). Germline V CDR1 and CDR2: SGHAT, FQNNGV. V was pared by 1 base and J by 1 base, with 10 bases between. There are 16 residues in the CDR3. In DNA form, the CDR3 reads TGTGCCAGCAGCTTAGTGCCCAGGGAGAACACCGGGGAGCTGTTTTTT. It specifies CASSLVPRENTGELFF.

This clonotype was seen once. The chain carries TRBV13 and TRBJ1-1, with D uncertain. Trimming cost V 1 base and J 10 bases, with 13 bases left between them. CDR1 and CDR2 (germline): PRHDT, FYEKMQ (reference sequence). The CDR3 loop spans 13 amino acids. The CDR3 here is CASSLDGTVSAFF. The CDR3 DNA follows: TGTGCCAGCAGCTTAGACGGAACGGTCTCAGCTTTCTTT. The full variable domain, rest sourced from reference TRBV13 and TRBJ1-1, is AAGVIQSPRHLIKEKRETATLKCYPIPRHDTVYWYQQGPGQDPQFLISFYEKMQSDKGSIPDRFSAQQFSDYHSELNMSSLELGDSALYFCASSLDGTVSAFFGQGTRLTVV.

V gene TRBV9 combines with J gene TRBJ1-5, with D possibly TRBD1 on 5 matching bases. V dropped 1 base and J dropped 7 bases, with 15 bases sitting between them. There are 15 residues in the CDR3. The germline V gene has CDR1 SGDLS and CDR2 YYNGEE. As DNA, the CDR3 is TGTGCCAGCAGCGTATCAGGGAGCCTTGACCAGCCCCAGCATTTT. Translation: CASSVSGSLDQPQHF.

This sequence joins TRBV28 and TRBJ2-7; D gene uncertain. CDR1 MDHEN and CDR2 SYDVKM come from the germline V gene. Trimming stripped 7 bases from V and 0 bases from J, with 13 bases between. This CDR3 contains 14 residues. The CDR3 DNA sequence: TGTGCCAGCAATACACACTACAGCTCCTACGAGCAGTACGTC. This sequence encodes CASNTHYSSYEQYV.

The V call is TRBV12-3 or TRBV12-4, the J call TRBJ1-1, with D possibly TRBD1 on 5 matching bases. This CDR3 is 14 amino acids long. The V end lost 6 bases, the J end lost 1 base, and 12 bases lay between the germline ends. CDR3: CASRVGDPNTEAFF. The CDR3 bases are TGTGCCAGCAGAGTAGGGGACCCGAACACTGAAGCTTTCTTT.

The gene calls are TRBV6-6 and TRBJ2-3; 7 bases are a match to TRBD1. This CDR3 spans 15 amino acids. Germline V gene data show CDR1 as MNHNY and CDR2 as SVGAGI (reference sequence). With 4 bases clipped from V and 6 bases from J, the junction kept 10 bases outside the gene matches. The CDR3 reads CASSSLTIQGDTQYF. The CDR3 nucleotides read TGTGCCAGCAGTTCCCTGACGATACAGGGGGATACGCAGTATTTT.

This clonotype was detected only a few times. CDR3 coding DNA: TGTGCCAGCAGTTACTCGATAGTTGGGGAGACCTACGAGCAGTACTTC. Protein: CASSYSIVGETYEQYF. The chain combines TRBV6-5 with TRBJ2-7; possible D gene TRBD2, 5 bases. V lost 0 bases and J 2 bases, leaving 14 bases between the germline ends. The CDR3 is made up of 16 amino acids. Germline lookup yields CDR1 MNHEY and CDR2 SVGAGI.

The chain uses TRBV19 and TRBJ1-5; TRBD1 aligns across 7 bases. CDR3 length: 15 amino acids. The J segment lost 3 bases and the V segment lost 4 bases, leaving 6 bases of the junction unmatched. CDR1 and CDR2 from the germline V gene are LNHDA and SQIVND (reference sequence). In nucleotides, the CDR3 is TGTGCCAGTAGTACGGGGACAGTAATCAATCAGCCCCAGCATTTT. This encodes CASSTGTVINQPQHF.

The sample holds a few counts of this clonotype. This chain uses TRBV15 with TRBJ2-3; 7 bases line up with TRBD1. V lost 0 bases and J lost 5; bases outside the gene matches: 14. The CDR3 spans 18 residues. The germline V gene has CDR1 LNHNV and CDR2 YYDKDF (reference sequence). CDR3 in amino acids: CATSRESGTVVMVDTQYF. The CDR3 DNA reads TGTGCCACCAGCAGAGAATCCGGGACAGTCGTCATGGTAGATACGCAGTATTTT.

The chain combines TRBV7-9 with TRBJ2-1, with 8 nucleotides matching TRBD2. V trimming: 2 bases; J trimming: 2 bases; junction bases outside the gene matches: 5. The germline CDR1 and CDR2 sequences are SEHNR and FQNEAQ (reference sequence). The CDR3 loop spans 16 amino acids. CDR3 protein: CASSLRRGAAYNEQFF. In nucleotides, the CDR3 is TGTGCCAGCAGCTTAAGGCGGGGGGCCGCCTACAATGAGCAGTTCTTC. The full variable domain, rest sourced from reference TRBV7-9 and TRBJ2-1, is DTGVSQNPRHKITKRGQNVTFRCDPISEHNRLYWYRQTLGQGPEFLTYFQNEAQLEKSRLLSDRFSAERPKGSFSTLEIQRTEQGDSAMYLCASSLRRGAAYNEQFFGPGTRLTVL.

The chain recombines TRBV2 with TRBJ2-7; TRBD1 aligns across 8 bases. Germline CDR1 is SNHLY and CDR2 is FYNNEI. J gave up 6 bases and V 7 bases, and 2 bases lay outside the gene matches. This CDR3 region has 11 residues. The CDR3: CASMGTGEQYF. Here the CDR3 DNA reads TGTGCCAGCATGGGGACAGGCGAGCAGTACTTC.